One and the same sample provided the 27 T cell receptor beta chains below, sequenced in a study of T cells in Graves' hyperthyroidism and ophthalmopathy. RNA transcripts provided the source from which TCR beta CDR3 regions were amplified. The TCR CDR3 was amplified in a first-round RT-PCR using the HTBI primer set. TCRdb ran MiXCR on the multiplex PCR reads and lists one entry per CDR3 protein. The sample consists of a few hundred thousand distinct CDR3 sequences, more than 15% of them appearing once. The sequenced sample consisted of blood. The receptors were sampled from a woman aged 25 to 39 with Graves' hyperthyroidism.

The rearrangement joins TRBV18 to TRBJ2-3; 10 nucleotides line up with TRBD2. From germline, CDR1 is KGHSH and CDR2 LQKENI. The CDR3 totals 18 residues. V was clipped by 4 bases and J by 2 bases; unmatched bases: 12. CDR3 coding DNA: TGTGCCAGCTCACATACTAGCGGGACATCTTTGGTCACAGATACGCAGTATTTT. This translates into CASSHTSGTSLVTDTQYF.

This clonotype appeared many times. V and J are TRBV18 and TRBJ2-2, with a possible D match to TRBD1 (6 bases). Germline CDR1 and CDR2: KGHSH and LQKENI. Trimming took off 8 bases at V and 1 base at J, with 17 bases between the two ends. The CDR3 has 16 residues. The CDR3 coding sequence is TGTGCCAGCCCAAAGGACAGCGAGGAGAACACCGGGGAGCTGTTTTTT. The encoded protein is CASPKDSEENTGELFF.

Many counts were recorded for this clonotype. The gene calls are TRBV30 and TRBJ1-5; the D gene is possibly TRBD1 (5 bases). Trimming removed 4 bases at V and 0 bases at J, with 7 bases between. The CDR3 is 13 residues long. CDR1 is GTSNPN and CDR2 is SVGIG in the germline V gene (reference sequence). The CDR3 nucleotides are TGTGCCTGGACAGGGAATAGCAATCAGCCCCAGCATTTT. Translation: CAWTGNSNQPQHF.

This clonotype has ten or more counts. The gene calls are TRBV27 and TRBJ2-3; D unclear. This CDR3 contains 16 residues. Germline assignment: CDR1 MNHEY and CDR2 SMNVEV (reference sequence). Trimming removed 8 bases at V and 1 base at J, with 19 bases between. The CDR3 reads CASESGPDCCTDTQYF. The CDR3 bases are TGTGCCAGCGAGTCCGGACCGGATTGCTGCACAGATACGCAGTATTTT.

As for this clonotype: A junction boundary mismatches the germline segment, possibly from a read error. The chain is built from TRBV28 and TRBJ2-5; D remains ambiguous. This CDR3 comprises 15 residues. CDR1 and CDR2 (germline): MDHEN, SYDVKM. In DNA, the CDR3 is TGTGCCAGCAGTTTCCGCCGTCTCCCAAAAGCCGTCTATCACTTC. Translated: CASSFRRLPKAVYHF.

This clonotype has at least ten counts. The CDR3 loop is CASSKGGSPTDTQYF. In nucleotides, the CDR3 is TGTGCCAGCTCAAAGGGCGGGAGTCCCACAGATACGCAGTATTTT. The rearrangement links TRBV18 to TRBJ2-3; 7 bases are a match to TRBD2. Germline assignment: CDR1 KGHSH and CDR2 LQKENI. With 5 bases clipped from V and 2 bases from J, the junction kept 7 bases outside the gene matches. This CDR3 has 15 residues.

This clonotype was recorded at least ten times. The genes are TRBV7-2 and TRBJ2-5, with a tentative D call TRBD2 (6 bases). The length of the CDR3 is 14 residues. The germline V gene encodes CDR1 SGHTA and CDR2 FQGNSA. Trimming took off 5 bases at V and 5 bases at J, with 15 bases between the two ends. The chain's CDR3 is CASSPSSGGETQYF. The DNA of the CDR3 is TGTGCCAGCAGCCCCTCATCCGGGGGTGAGACCCAGTACTTC. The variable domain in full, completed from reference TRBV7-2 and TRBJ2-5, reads GAGVSQSPSNKVTEKGKDVELRCDPISGHTALYWYRQSLGQGLEFLIYFQGNSAPDKSGLPSDRFSAERTGGSVSTLTIQRTQQEDSAVYLCASSPSSGGETQYFGPGTRLLVL.

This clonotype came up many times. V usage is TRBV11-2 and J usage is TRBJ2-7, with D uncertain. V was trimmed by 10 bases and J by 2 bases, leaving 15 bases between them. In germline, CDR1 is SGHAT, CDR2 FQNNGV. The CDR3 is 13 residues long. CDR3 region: CATHSGLTYEQYF. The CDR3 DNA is TGTGCCACTCATTCCGGCCTCACCTACGAGCAGTACTTC.

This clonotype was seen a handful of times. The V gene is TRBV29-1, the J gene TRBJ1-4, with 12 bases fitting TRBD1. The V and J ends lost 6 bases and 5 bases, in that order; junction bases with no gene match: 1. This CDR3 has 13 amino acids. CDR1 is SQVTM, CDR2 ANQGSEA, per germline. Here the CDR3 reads CSVGQGANEKLFF. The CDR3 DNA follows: TGCAGCGTGGGACAGGGGGCAAATGAAAAACTGTTTTTT.

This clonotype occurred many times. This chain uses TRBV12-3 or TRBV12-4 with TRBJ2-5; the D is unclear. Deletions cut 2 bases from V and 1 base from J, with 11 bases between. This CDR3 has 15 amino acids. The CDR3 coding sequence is TGTGCCAGCAGTTTAAAGCGACCTTCCCAAGAGACCCAGTACTTC. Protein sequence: CASSLKRPSQETQYF.

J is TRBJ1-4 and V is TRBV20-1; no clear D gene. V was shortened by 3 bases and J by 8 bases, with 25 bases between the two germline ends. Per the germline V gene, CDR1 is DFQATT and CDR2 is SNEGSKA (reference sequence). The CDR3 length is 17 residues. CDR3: CSASSYFSSGLEEKLFF. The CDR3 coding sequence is TGCAGTGCTAGTAGCTATTTTTCATCGGGGTTGGAGGAAAAACTGTTTTTT.

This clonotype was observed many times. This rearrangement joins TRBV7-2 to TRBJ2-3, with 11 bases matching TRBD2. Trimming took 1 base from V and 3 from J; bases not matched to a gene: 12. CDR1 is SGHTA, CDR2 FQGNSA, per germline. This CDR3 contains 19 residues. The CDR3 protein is CASSLVGGASGRRTDTQYF. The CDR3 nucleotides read TGTGCCAGCAGCTTAGTAGGGGGTGCTAGCGGGAGGAGAACAGATACGCAGTATTTT.

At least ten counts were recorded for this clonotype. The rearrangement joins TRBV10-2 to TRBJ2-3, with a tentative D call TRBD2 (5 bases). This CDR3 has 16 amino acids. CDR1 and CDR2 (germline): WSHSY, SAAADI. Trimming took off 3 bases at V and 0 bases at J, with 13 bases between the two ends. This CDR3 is CASSDGVLRSTDTQYF. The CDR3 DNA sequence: TGCGCCAGCAGTGACGGGGTTCTGAGAAGCACAGATACGCAGTATTTT.

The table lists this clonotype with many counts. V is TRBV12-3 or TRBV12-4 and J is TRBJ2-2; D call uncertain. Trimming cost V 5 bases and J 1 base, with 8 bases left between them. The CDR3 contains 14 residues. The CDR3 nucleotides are TGTGCCAGCAGTCCAAGACAGAACACCGGGGAGCTGTTTTTT. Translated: CASSPRQNTGELFF.

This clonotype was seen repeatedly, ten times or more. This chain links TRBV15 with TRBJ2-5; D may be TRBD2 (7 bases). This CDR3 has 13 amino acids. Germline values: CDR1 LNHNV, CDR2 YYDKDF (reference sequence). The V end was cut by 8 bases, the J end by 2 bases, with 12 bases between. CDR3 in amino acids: CATSRGAQETQYF. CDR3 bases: TGTGCCACCTCCCGGGGGGCTCAAGAGACCCAGTACTTC.

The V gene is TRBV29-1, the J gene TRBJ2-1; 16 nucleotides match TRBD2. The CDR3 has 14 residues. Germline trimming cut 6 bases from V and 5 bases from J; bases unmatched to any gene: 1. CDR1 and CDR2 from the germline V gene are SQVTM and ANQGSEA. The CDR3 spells CSVGTSGRDNEQFF. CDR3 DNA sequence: TGCAGCGTGGGGACTAGCGGGAGGGACAATGAGCAGTTCTTC.

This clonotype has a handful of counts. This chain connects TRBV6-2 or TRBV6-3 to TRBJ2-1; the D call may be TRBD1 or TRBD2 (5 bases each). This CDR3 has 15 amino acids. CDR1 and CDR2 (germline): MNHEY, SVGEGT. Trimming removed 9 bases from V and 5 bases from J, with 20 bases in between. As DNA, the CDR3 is TGTGCCAGTCAAAATCTCAGGGACCCCCACAATGAGCAGTTCTTC. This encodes CASQNLRDPHNEQFF.

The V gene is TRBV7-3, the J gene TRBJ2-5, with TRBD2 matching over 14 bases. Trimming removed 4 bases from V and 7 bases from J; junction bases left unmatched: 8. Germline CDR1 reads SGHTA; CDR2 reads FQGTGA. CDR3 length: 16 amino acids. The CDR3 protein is CASSSGTSGSLGTQYF. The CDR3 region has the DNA TGTGCCAGCAGCTCCGGGACTAGCGGGAGTCTAGGGACCCAGTACTTC.

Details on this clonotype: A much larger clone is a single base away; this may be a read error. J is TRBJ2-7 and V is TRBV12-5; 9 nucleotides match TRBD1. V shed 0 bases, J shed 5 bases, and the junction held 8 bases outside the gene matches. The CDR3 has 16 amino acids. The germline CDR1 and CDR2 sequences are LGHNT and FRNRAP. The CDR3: CASGLVLDRGIDEQYF. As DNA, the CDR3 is TGTGCTAGTGGTTTGGTACTGGACAGGGGAATAGACGAGCAGTACTTC.

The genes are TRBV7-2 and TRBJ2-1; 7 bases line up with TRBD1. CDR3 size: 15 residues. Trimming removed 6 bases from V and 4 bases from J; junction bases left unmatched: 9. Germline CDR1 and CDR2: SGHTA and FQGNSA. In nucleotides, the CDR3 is TGTGCCAGCAGTCTCGACAGGGCCGCTTACAATGAGCAGTTCTTC. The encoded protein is CASSLDRAAYNEQFF.

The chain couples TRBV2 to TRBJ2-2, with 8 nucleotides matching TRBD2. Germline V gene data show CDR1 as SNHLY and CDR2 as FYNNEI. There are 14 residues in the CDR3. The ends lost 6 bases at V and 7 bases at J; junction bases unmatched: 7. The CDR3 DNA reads TGTGCCAGCAGCCCGGGAGGGGAGAACGGGGAGCTGTTTTTT. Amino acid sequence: CASSPGGENGELFF.

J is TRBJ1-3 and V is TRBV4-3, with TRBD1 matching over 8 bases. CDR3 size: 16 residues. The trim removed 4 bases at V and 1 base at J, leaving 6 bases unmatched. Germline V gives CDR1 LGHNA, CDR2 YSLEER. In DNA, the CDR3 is TGCGCCAGCAGCCCCGGACAGGGTAGATCTGGAAACACCATATATTTT. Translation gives CASSPGQGRSGNTIYF.

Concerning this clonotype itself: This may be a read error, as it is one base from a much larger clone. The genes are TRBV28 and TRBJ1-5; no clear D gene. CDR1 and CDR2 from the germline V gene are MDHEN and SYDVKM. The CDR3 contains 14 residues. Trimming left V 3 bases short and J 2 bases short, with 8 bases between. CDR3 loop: CASSFDIGNQPQHF. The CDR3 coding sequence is TGTGCCAGCAGTTTTGACATCGGCAATCAGCCCCAGCATTTT.

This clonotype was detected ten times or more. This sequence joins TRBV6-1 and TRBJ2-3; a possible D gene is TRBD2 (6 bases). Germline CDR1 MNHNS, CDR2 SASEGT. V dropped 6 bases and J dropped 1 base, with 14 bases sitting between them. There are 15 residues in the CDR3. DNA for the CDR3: TGTGCCAGCAGGGTGAAGGGACTCGGCACAGATACGCAGTATTTT. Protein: CASRVKGLGTDTQYF.

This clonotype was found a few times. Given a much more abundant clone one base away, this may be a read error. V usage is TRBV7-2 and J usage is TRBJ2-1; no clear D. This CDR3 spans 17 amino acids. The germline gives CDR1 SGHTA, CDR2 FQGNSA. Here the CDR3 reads CAGSLISGPSSYNEQFF. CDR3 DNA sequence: TGTGCCGGCAGCTTAATTTCGGGTCCGAGCTCCTACAATGAGCAGTTCTTC.

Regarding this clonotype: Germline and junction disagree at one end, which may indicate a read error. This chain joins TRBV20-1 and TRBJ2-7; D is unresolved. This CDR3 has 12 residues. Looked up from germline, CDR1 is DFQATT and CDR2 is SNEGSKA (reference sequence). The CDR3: CSAVGGSYEQYF. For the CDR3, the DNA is TGTAGTGCTGTTGGCGGCTCCTACGAGCAGTACTTC.

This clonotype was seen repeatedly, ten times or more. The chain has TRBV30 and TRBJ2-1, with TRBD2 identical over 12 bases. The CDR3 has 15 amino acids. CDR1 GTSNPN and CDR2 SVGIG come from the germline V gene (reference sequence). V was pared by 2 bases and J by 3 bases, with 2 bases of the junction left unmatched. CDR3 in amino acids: CAWSLGLAGYNEQFF. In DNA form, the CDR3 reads TGTGCCTGGAGTTTGGGACTAGCGGGCTACAATGAGCAGTTCTTC. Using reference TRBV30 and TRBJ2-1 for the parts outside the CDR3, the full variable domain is SQTIHQWPATLVQPVGSPLSLECTVEGTSNPNLYWYRQAAGRGLQLLFYSVGIGQISSEVPQNLSASRPQDRQFILSSKKLLLSDSGFYLCAWSLGLAGYNEQFFGPGTRLTVL.